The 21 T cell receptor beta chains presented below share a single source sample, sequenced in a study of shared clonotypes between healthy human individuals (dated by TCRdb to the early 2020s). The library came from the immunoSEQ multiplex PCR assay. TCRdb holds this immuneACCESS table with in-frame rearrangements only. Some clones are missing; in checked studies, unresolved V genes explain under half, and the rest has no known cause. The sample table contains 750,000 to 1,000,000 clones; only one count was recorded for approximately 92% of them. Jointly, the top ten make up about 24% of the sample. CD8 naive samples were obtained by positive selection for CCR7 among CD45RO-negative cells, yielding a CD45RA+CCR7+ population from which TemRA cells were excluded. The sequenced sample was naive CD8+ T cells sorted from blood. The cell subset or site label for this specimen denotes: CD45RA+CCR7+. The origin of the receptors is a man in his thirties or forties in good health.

CDR3 DNA: TGTGCCACCAGCAGAGACCTTAGGGACGAGCAGTACTTC. It encodes CATSRDLRDEQYF. J is TRBJ2-7 and V is TRBV15; D is uncertain. V lost 0 bases, J lost 5 bases, and 8 bases lay in between. Germline V CDR1 and CDR2: LNHNV, YYDKDF (reference sequence). This CDR3 contains 13 residues.

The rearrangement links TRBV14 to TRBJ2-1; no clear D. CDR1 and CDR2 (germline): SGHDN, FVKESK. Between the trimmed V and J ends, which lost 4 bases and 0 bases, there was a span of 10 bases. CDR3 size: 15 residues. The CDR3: CASSRRVNSYNEQFF. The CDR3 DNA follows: TGTGCCAGCAGCCGACGGGTTAACTCCTACAATGAGCAGTTCTTC. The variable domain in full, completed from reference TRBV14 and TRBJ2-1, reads EAGVTQFPSHSVIEKGQTVTLRCDPISGHDNLYWYRRVMGKEIKFLLHFVKESKQDESGMPNNRFLAERTGGTYSTLKVQPAELEDSGVYFCASSRRVNSYNEQFFGPGTRLTVL.

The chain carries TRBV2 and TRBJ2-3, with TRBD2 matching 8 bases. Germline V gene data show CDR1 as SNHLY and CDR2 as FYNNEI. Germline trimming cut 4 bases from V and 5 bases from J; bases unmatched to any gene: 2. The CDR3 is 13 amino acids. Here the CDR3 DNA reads TGTGCCAGCAGTGCTCTAGCGGGAGATACGCAGTATTTT. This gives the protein CASSALAGDTQYF.

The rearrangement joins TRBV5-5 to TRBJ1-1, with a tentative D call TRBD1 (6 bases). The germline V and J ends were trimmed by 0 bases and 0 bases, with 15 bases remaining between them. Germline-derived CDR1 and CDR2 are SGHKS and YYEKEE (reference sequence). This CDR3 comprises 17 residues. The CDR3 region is CASSLALGTPMNTEAFF. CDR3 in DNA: TGTGCCAGCAGCTTGGCCCTCGGGACACCAATGAACACTGAAGCTTTCTTT.

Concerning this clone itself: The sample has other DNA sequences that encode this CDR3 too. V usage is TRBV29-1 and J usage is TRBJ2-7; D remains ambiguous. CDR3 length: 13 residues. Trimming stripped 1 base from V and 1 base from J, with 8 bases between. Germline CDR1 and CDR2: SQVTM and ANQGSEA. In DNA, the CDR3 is TGCAGCGTTGAAGCTGGGAATTCCTACGAGCAGTACTTC. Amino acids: CSVEAGNSYEQYF.

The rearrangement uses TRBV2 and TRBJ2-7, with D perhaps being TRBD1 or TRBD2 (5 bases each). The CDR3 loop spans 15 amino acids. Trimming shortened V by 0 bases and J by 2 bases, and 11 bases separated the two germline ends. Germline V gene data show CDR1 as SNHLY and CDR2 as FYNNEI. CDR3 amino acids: CASSEAIPGPYEQYF. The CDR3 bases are TGTGCCAGCAGTGAAGCTATCCCGGGACCCTACGAGCAGTACTTC.

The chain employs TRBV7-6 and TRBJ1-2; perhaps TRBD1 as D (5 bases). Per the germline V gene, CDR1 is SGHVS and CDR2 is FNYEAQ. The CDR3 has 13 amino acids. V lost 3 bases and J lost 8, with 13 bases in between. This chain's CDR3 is CASSLGTGRGYTF. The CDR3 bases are TGTGCCAGCAGCTTGGGGACCGGGCGGGGCTACACCTTC.

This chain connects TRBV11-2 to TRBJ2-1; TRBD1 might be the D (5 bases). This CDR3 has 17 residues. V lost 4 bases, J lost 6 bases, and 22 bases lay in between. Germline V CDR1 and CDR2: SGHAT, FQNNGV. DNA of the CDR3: TGTGCCAGCAGCTGGTTCCCCGGCAGGGTGAAGGGCAATGAGCAGTTCTTC. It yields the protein CASSWFPGRVKGNEQFF.

The CDR3 reads CASSEAQIGEYGYTF. CDR3 sequence (DNA): TGTGCCAGCAGTGAAGCGCAGATAGGGGAATATGGCTACACCTTC. The chain employs TRBV2 and TRBJ1-2, with a tentative D call TRBD1 (5 bases). This CDR3 has 15 amino acids. CDR1 and CDR2 (germline): SNHLY, FYNNEI. V lost 0 bases and J 5 bases, leaving 13 bases between the germline ends.

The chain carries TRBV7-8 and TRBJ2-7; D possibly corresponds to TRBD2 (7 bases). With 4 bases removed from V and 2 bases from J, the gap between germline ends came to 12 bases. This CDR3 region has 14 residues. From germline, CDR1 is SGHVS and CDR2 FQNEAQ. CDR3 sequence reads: CASSSHGGPYEQYF. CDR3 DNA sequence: TGTGCCAGCAGCTCTCACGGGGGGCCCTACGAGCAGTACTTC.

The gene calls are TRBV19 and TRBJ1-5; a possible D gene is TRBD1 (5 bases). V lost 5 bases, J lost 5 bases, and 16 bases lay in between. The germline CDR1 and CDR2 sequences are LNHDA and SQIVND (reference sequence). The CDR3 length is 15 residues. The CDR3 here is CASSFWPGKYQPQHF. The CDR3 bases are TGTGCCAGTAGTTTTTGGCCAGGGAAGTATCAGCCCCAGCATTTT.

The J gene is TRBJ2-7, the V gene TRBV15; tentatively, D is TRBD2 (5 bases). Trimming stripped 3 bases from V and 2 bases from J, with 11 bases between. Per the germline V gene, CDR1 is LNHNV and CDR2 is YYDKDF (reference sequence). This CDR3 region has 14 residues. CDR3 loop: CATSRAGETYEQYF. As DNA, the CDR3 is TGTGCCACCAGCAGGGCCGGGGAGACCTACGAGCAGTACTTC.

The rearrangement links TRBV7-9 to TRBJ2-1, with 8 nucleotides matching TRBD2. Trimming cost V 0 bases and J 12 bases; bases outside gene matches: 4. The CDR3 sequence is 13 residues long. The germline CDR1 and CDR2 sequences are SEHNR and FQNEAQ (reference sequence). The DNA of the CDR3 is TGTGCCAGCAGCTTAGCTAGCGGGGCATGGCAGTTCTTC. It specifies CASSLASGAWQFF. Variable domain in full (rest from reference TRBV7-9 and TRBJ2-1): DTGVSQNPRHKITKRGQNVTFRCDPISEHNRLYWYRQTLGQGPEFLTYFQNEAQLEKSRLLSDRFSAERPKGSFSTLEIQRTEQGDSAMYLCASSLASGAWQFFGPGTRLTVL.

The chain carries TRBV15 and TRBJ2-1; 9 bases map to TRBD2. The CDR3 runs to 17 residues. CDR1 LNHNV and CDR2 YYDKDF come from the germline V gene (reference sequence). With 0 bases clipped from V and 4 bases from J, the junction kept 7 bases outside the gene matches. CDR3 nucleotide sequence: TGTGCCACCAGCAGAGAAGGGGGACTAGCTTTATACAATGAGCAGTTCTTC. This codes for CATSREGGLALYNEQFF.

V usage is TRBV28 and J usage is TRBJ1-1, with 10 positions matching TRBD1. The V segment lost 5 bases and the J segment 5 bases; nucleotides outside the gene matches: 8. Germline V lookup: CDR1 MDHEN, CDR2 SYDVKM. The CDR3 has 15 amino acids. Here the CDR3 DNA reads TGTGCCAGCAGTCACAGACAGGGGGCTACGACTGAAGCTTTCTTT. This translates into CASSHRQGATTEAFF.

CDR3 DNA: TGTGCCAGCAGTGAAGGCCGACACTCGAACACTGAAGCTTTCTTT. Residues: CASSEGRHSNTEAFF. This chain connects TRBV6-1 to TRBJ1-1; D ambiguous. The germline V and J ends were trimmed by 1 base and 1 base, with 10 bases remaining between them. This CDR3 contains 15 residues. The germline CDR1 and CDR2 sequences are MNHNS and SASEGT.

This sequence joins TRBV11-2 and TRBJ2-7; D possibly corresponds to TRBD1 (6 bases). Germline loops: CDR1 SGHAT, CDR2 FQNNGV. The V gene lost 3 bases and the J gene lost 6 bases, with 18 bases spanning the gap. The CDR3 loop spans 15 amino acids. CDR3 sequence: CASSFGTNTIAEQYF. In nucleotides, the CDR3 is TGTGCCAGCAGCTTCGGGACAAACACCATCGCCGAGCAGTACTTC.

The CDR3 nucleotides read TGTGCCAGCAGCCAAGTCGAAATGAACACTGAAGCTTTCTTT. It encodes CASSQVEMNTEAFF. The chain employs TRBV4-2 and TRBJ1-1; D unclear. This CDR3 has 14 residues. Germline CDR1 and CDR2: LGHNA and YNFKEQ. V lost 1 base to trimming and J lost 0 bases, with 6 bases between them.

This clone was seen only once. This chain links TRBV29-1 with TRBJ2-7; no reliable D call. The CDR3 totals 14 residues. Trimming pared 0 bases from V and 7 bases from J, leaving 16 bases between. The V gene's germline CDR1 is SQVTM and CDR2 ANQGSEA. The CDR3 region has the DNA TGCAGCGTTGAAGATCCTACTCCTCTAGGGGAGCAGTACTTC. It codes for CSVEDPTPLGEQYF.

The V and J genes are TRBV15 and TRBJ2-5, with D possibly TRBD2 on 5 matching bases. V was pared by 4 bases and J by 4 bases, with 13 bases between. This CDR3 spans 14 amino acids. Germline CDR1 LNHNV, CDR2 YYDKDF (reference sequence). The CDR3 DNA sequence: TGTGCCACCAGCAACCCTGAGGGCCGAGAGACCCAGTACTTC. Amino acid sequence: CATSNPEGRETQYF.

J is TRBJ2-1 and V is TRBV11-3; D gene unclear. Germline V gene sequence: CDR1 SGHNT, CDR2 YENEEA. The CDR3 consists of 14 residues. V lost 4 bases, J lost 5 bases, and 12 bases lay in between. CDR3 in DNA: TGTGCCAGCAGCTCCCATGTAACAAACAATGAGCAGTTCTTC. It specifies CASSSHVTNNEQFF.